This T cell receptor beta chain was sequenced during a study of lymphopenia after photon versus proton radiotherapy. Comments on this clone: Antigen: not known.

Study outcomes and limitations: Photon-treated patients lost naive T cells and TCR diversity; proton-treated stayed stable. After lymphocyte nadir, photon-treated repertoires showed oligoclonal expansion, especially CD8+ Temra.

TCRdb keeps only in-frame clones here, not all; method: immunoSEQ multiplex PCR. The sample has 60,000 or so clones; approximately 83% are singletons. Trimming took 7 bases from V and 7 from J, leaving 17 bases between them. The CDR3 contains 15 residues. Germline CDR1 reads SGHVS; CDR2 reads FQNEAQ. The input for sequencing was peripheral blood, taken from a patient treated with photon-based radiotherapy. This sequence was found in a man aged 40-49 years with gastric cancer. The gene calls are TRBV7-8 and TRBJ1-6; D not resolved. The DNA of the CDR3 is TGTGCCAGCATCCCTTACGAAGGGTCGAATTCACCCCTCCACTTT. It encodes CASIPYEGSNSPLHF.